The following is a TCR beta chain sequence with its context. Antigen specificity is unknown. The CDR3 runs to 12 residues. J was trimmed by 15 bases and V by 4 bases; bases with no gene match: 7. Germline V gene sequence: CDR1 WSHSY, CDR2 SAAADI. Sequencing used immunoSEQ multiplex PCR; TCRdb keeps in-frame clones, though not all of them. The data show some 2,000,000 clones, with approximately 95% seen just once and about 0.13% held by the top ten. This specimen comes from a study of shared clonotypes between healthy human individuals. Findings of the study overall: The researchers took only blood, and tissue repertoires probably look different.

The chain couples TRBV10-2 to TRBJ2-4; 9 bases map to TRBD2. The sequencing sample was made of naive CD4+ T cells sorted from blood. Indicated subset: CD45RA+ positively selected. The receptor was derived from a man aged 18 to 29 in good health. The CDR3, as DNA: TGCGCCAGCAGTGTTGCGGGAGGGCCAAGGTACTTC. Its translation: CASSVAGGPRYF.